One and the same sample provided the 27 T cell receptor beta chains below, sequenced in a study of regulatory T cells in long-lasting Graves disease. Described time point: persistent/refractory GD, antithyroid drugs over 5 years with positive TRAb. The TCR library was prepared using RNA isolated from PBMCs. Building the TCR beta libraries relied on iRepertoire HTBI primers, and CDR3 regions underwent Arm-PCR. TCRdb reanalysed the multiplex PCR reads using MiXCR and keeps one entry per CDR3 protein. The sample has fewer than 600,000 distinct CDR3 sequences; 22% are singletons. Material: peripheral blood mononuclear cells (PBMCs), obtained when the disease was refractory, from a patient treated with antithyroid drugs. These receptor sequences come from a female donor with Graves disease.

About this clonotype: This likely came from a read error, as a far larger clone is one base away. The chain employs TRBV2 and TRBJ2-4; possible D gene TRBD1, 5 bases. The DNA end lines up better with TRBJ1-2; the J call may be wrong. The germline gives CDR1 SNHLY, CDR2 FYNNEI. The CDR3 sequence is 14 residues long. DNA of the CDR3: TGTGCCAGCAGTGCAATCGGGGCGAGCTATGGCTACACCTTC. This translates into CASSAIGASYGYTF.

This chain's CDR3 is CASSLIYGRIHEQYF. The CDR3 DNA reads TGTGCCAGCAGCTTGATTTACGGGAGGATACACGAGCAGTACTTC. The rearrangement joins TRBV5-6 to TRBJ2-7; TRBD2 aligns across 7 bases. The germline V gene has CDR1 SGHDT and CDR2 YYEEEE. CDR3 length: 15 residues. J was trimmed by 5 bases and V by 1 base; bases with no gene match: 9.

This clonotype appeared many times. The genes are TRBV28 and TRBJ2-7; D is undetermined. V lost 6 bases and J lost 5, with 11 bases in between. Germline CDR1 MDHEN, CDR2 SYDVKM. The CDR3 runs to 12 residues. In nucleotides, the CDR3 is TGTGCCAGCAGCTTACCTGGGGACGAGCAGTACTTC. Translating it yields CASSLPGDEQYF.

The chain is built from TRBV20-1 and TRBJ1-1, with TRBD1 matching over 8 bases. Germline lookup yields CDR1 DFQATT and CDR2 SNEGSKA (reference sequence). This CDR3 region has 13 residues. Germline trimming cut 6 bases from V and 1 base from J; bases unmatched to any gene: 4. CDR3 protein: CSAGDRRNTEAFF. CDR3 bases: TGCAGTGCCGGGGACAGGAGGAACACTGAAGCTTTCTTT.

This clonotype was recorded at least ten times. The chain joins TRBV28 to TRBJ1-1; D call uncertain. The CDR3 has 14 amino acids. Trimming stripped 4 bases from V and 6 bases from J, with 15 bases between. The germline V gene has CDR1 MDHEN and CDR2 SYDVKM. Here the CDR3 DNA reads TGTGCCAGCAGTTCCCCGACCCCGACCCCTGAAGCTTTCTTT. Its translation is CASSSPTPTPEAFF.

Regarding this clonotype: The junction does not match germline at one end; this may be a read error. The J gene is TRBJ2-5, the V gene TRBV7-8, with 9 bases lining up with TRBD1. The length of the CDR3 is 17 residues. CDR1 is SGHVS, CDR2 FQNEAQ, per germline. In DNA form, the CDR3 reads TGTGCCAGCAGCTCAGGAAAAGGGGACAGGGTCGTGGAGATCCAGTACTTC. It translates to CASSSGKGDRVVEIQYF.

This clonotype was counted only a few times. The chain has TRBV5-8 and TRBJ2-2; D gene unclear. The V gene lost 1 base and the J gene lost 6 bases, with 16 bases spanning the gap. The CDR3 runs to 16 residues. Germline V lookup: CDR1 SGHTS, CDR2 YDEGEE. This CDR3 reads CASSLIVSPSSGELFF. The CDR3 region has the DNA TGTGCCAGCAGCTTGATCGTCAGTCCCTCCTCCGGGGAGCTGTTTTTT.

This clonotype has a count of ten or more. The DNA for the CDR3 is TGTGCCAGCAGTTACAGGGGCGGCGACTATGGCTACACCTTC. This translates into CASSYRGGDYGYTF. The chain employs TRBV7-2 and TRBJ1-2; 7 positions agree with TRBD1. The CDR3 has 14 residues. Looked up from germline, CDR1 is SGHTA and CDR2 is FQGNSA. With 6 bases clipped from V and 3 bases from J, the junction kept 7 bases outside the gene matches.

In this sample, this clonotype turned up many times. The chain uses TRBV29-1 and TRBJ1-1; no clear D. This CDR3 region has 15 residues. Germline CDR1 reads SQVTM; CDR2 reads ANQGSEA. Trimming cost V 6 bases and J 1 base, with 18 bases left between them. The CDR3 reads CSVTPSRGGNTEAFF. CDR3 DNA: TGCAGCGTCACCCCTTCACGGGGAGGGAACACTGAAGCTTTCTTT.

This clonotype was picked up many times. This chain links TRBV6-5 with TRBJ1-2; D is perhaps TRBD1 (6 bases). Trimming pared 0 bases from V and 7 bases from J, leaving 15 bases between. Germline V gene sequence: CDR1 MNHEY, CDR2 SVGAGI. The CDR3 length is 15 residues. The CDR3 sequence is CASSYSSARGRGYTF. The DNA for the CDR3 is TGTGCCAGCAGTTACTCTTCGGCCAGGGGTCGTGGCTACACCTTC.

This chain links TRBV10-3 with TRBJ2-3; D perhaps matches TRBD1 (5 bases). The germline V gene encodes CDR1 ENHRY and CDR2 SYGVKD. V was clipped by 10 bases and J by 2 bases, with 13 bases between them. The CDR3 is made up of 13 amino acids. The chain's CDR3 is CATSGPPTDTQYF. CDR3 coding DNA: TGTGCCACCTCAGGGCCCCCCACAGATACGCAGTATTTT.

This clonotype was picked up many times. This chain uses TRBV20-1 with TRBJ1-5; TRBD1 matches 10 bases. The CDR3 consists of 14 residues. V dropped 6 bases and J dropped 7; count of bases not matched to a gene: 9. In germline, CDR1 is DFQATT, CDR2 SNEGSKA (reference sequence). The DNA for the CDR3 is TGCAGTGCAATCCCCGGGACAGGGGAACAGCCCCAGCATTTT. This translates into CSAIPGTGEQPQHF.

Ten or more counts support this clonotype. The genes are TRBV28 and TRBJ2-7; D is perhaps TRBD2 (5 bases). Germline loops: CDR1 MDHEN, CDR2 SYDVKM. The CDR3 is made up of 14 amino acids. The V end was cut by 8 bases, the J end by 5 bases, with 19 bases between. CDR3 sequence: CASSPGGPLDEQYF. The CDR3 DNA sequence: TGTGCCAGCTCTCCGGGCGGGCCACTCGACGAGCAGTACTTC.

This sequence joins TRBV11-1 and TRBJ2-7; the D gene is possibly TRBD2 (5 bases). The CDR3 consists of 14 residues. Per germline, CDR1 SGHAT and CDR2 FQDESV (reference sequence). Trimming cost V 5 bases and J 6 bases, with 17 bases left between them. This CDR3 is CASSQDGIEGEQYF. The CDR3 DNA follows: TGTGCCAGCAGCCAAGACGGTATCGAGGGCGAGCAGTACTTC.

The V and J genes are TRBV20-1 and TRBJ2-1, with D unclear. Trimming shortened V by 3 bases and J by 4 bases, and 7 bases separated the two germline ends. CDR3 size: 12 residues. Per the germline V gene, CDR1 is DFQATT and CDR2 is SNEGSKA (reference sequence). DNA of the CDR3: TGCAGTGCTAGGGGGATATACAATGAGCAGTTCTTC. Translation gives CSARGIYNEQFF.

This chain joins TRBV28 and TRBJ2-7; no definite D call. The CDR3 covers 13 residues. Germline V gene lookup returns CDR1 MDHEN and CDR2 SYDVKM. Trimming removed 6 bases from V and 2 bases from J, with 11 bases in between. CDR3 coding DNA: TGTGCCAGCAGCTTTACCTCTCCCTACGAGCAGTACTTC. This encodes CASSFTSPYEQYF.

V usage is TRBV9 and J usage is TRBJ2-1, with TRBD2 identical over 13 bases. V shed 7 bases, J shed 3 bases, and the junction held 4 bases outside the gene matches. The V gene's germline CDR1 is SGDLS and CDR2 YYNGEE. The CDR3 loop spans 15 amino acids. CDR3 DNA: TGTGCCAGCGGCGGGACTAGCGGGGACTACAATGAGCAGTTCTTC. Protein: CASGGTSGDYNEQFF.

A remark on this clonotype: A single base separates this from a much larger clone, so it may be a read error. The chain couples TRBV20-1 to TRBJ1-2; the D is unclear. Germline V gene data show CDR1 as DFQATT and CDR2 as SNEGSKA (reference sequence). V was clipped by 5 bases and J by 0 bases, with 4 bases between them. The CDR3 sequence is 11 residues long. The CDR3 sequence: CSAPANYGYTF. The CDR3 region has the DNA TGCAGTGCTCCCGCTAACTATGGCTACACCTTC.

The chain recombines TRBV24-1 with TRBJ1-1; D uncertain. CDR1 is KGHDR, CDR2 SFDVKD, per germline. The CDR3 covers 12 residues. Trimming shortened V by 5 bases and J by 10 bases, and 13 bases separated the two germline ends. CDR3 region: CATSAGPGRAFF. Written as DNA, the CDR3 is TGTGCCACCAGTGCCGGGCCCGGGCGAGCTTTCTTT.

Only a few counts were recorded for this clonotype. The chain uses TRBV5-1 and TRBJ1-1; D not resolved. The CDR3 sequence is 15 residues long. Per the germline V gene, CDR1 is SGHRS and CDR2 is YFSETQ. V was trimmed by 0 bases and J by 6 bases, leaving 15 bases between them. The CDR3 protein is CASSLGSTARAEAFF. As DNA, the CDR3 is TGCGCCAGCAGCTTGGGGTCGACGGCACGTGCTGAAGCTTTCTTT.

This clonotype was seen repeatedly, ten times or more. The CDR3 reads CASSYSSGAEAFF. The CDR3 DNA sequence: TGTGCCAGCAGTTACTCATCGGGGGCTGAAGCTTTCTTT. V gene TRBV6-2 or TRBV6-3 combines with J gene TRBJ1-1, with D maybe TRBD1 (5 bases). Trimming removed 0 bases at V and 6 bases at J, with 8 bases between. This CDR3 region has 13 residues. Looked up from germline, CDR1 is MNHEY and CDR2 is SVGEGT.

This clonotype was recorded many times. The chain is built from TRBV27 and TRBJ1-1; no clear D. There are 14 residues in the CDR3. Trimming took off 2 bases at V and 1 base at J, with 8 bases between the two ends. Germline CDR1 and CDR2: MNHEY and SMNVEV (reference sequence). The CDR3 bases are TGTGCCAGCAGTTTAAGGCGGTCGAACACTGAAGCTTTCTTT. This codes for CASSLRRSNTEAFF.

This clonotype was counted many times. The chain carries TRBV15 and TRBJ1-2, with TRBD1 matching over 12 bases. This CDR3 comprises 15 residues. V shed 1 base and J 7 bases; nucleotides not matched to a gene: 4. Germline assignment: CDR1 LNHNV and CDR2 YYDKDF (reference sequence). The CDR3 region is CATSRGDRGLSGYTF. CDR3 nucleotides: TGTGCCACCAGCAGAGGGGACAGGGGGCTCTCTGGCTACACCTTC.

The J gene is TRBJ1-5, the V gene TRBV6-2 or TRBV6-3; possible D gene TRBD1, 5 bases. CDR3 size: 14 residues. V dropped 0 bases and J dropped 9 bases, with 12 bases sitting between them. CDR1 is MNHEY and CDR2 is SVGEGT in the germline V gene. The CDR3 region is CASSYSPRGGPQHF. The CDR3 bases are TGTGCCAGCAGTTACTCCCCGCGGGGGGGGCCCCAGCATTTT.

The chain employs TRBV7-8 and TRBJ2-2, with D maybe TRBD1 (5 bases). Between the trimmed V and J ends, which lost 1 base and 5 bases, there was a span of 11 bases. The CDR3 contains 15 residues. The germline gives CDR1 SGHVS, CDR2 FQNEAQ. The CDR3 DNA follows: TGTGCCAGCAGCTTAGGCAGGGTCGGGACCGGGGAGCTGTTTTTT. Translated: CASSLGRVGTGELFF.

This clonotype came up many times. The chain couples TRBV20-1 to TRBJ1-5; no definite D call. Germline V gene sequence: CDR1 DFQATT, CDR2 SNEGSKA (reference sequence). V lost 0 bases to trimming and J lost 3 bases, with 3 bases between them. The CDR3 contains 12 residues. CDR3 amino acids: CSARDPNQPQHF. Here the CDR3 DNA reads TGCAGTGCTAGAGATCCCAATCAGCCCCAGCATTTT.

This clonotype was observed a handful of times. The chain combines TRBV12-3 or TRBV12-4 with TRBJ1-3; D may be TRBD1 (6 bases). V was trimmed by 7 bases and J by 4 bases, leaving 20 bases between them. The CDR3 spans 16 residues. DNA of the CDR3: TGTGCCAGCACCTTCCTTTGGGGGCAAGCGGGAAACACCATATATTTT. This codes for CASTFLWGQAGNTIYF.